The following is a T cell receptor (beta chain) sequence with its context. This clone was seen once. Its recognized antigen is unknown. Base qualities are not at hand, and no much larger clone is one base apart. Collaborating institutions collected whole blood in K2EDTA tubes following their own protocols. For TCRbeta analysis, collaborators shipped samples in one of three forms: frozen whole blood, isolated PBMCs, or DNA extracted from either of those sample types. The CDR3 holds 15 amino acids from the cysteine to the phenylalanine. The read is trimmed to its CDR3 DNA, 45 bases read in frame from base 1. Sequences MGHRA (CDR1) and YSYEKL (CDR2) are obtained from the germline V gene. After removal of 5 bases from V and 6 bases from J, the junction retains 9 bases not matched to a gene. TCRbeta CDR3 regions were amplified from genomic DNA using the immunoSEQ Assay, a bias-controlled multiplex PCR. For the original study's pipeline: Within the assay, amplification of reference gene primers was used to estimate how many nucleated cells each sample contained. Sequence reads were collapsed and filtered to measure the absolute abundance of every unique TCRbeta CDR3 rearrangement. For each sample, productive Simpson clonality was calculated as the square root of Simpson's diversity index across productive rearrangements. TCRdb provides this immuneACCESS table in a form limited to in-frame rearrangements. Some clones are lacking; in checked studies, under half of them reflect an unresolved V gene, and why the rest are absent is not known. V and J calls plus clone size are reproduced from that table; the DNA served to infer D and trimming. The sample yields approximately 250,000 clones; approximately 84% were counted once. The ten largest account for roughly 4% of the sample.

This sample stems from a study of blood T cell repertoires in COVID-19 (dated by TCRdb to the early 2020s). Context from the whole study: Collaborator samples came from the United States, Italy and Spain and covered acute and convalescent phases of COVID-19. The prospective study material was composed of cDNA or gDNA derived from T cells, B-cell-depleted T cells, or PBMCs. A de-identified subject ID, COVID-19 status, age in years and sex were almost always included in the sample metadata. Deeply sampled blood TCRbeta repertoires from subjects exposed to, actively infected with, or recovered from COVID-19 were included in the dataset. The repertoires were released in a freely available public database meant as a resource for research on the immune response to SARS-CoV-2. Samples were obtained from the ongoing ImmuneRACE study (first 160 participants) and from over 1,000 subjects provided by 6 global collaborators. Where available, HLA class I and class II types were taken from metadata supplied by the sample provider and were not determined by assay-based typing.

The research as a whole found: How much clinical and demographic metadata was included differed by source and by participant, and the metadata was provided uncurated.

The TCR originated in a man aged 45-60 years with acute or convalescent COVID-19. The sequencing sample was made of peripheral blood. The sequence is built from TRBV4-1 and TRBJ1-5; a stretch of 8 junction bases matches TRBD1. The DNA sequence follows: TGCGCCAGCAGCTCCGGACAGGGAAGGGCTCAGCCCCAGCATTTT. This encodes CASSSGQGRAQPQHF.